This passage covers 6 T cell receptor beta chains from one sample sequenced in a study of blood T cell repertoires in COVID-19. Sequencing used immunoSEQ multiplex PCR; TCRdb keeps in-frame clones, though not all of them. The data hold 70,000 to 90,000 clones, with 70% to 90% observed a single time. The source material was peripheral blood. The source is a man aged 45 to 65 with acute or convalescent COVID-19.

V and J are TRBV11-2 and TRBJ1-5; no reliable D call. The V and J ends lost 2 bases and 6 bases respectively, with 8 bases between them. The length of the CDR3 is 13 residues. Germline V gene sequence: CDR1 SGHAT, CDR2 FQNNGV. CDR3 amino acids: CASSLQVGQPQHF. For the CDR3, the DNA is TGTGCCAGCAGCTTACAGGTGGGTCAGCCCCAGCATTTT.

J is TRBJ2-2 and V is TRBV5-1, with TRBD2 identical over 8 bases. Germline V gene data show CDR1 as SGHRS and CDR2 as YFSETQ. The CDR3 has 15 amino acids. V gave up 0 bases and J gave up 3 bases; unmatched junction bases: 1. The CDR3 reads CASSLVSGDTGELFF. Written as DNA, the CDR3 is TGCGCCAGCAGCTTGGTTAGCGGGGACACCGGGGAGCTGTTTTTT.

The rearrangement links TRBV3-1 (or the pseudogene TRBV3-2) to TRBJ2-5, with unresolved D. Germline V gene lookup returns CDR1 LGHDT and CDR2 YNNKEL (reference sequence). V lost 4 bases, J lost 5 bases, and 17 bases lay in between. The CDR3 runs to 15 residues. The DNA of the CDR3 is TGTGCCAGCAGCCCCACCCTAGGCGTTCGGGAGACCCAGTACTTC. Translation: CASSPTLGVRETQYF.

The rearrangement links TRBV5-4 to TRBJ2-1; TRBD2 matches 7 bases. V lost 1 base to trimming and J lost 8 bases; unmatched junction nucleotides: 9. The CDR3 loop spans 15 amino acids. In germline, CDR1 is SGHNT, CDR2 YYREEE (reference sequence). The CDR3 sequence: CASSLRLAARDEQFF. In DNA form, the CDR3 reads TGTGCCAGCAGCTTGAGGCTAGCGGCCCGAGATGAGCAGTTCTTC.

V usage is TRBV11-2 and J usage is TRBJ2-6; the D gene is possibly TRBD2 (5 bases). The germline CDR1 and CDR2 sequences are SGHAT and FQNNGV. The CDR3 has 17 amino acids. V lost 2 bases to trimming and J lost 0 bases, with 11 bases between them. DNA for the CDR3: TGTGCCAGCAGCTTACAGGAGGCTTCCTCTGGGGCCAACGTCCTGACTTTC. It encodes CASSLQEASSGANVLTF.

The chain links TRBV7-8 to TRBJ2-7, with TRBD1 matching over 8 bases. This CDR3 comprises 15 residues. J was trimmed by 2 bases and V by 5 bases; bases with no gene match: 8. Germline loops: CDR1 SGHVS, CDR2 FQNEAQ. In nucleotides, the CDR3 is TGTGCCAGCAGCGCCCACAGGGGGAGGACCTACGAGCAGTACTTC. This gives the protein CASSAHRGRTYEQYF. Drawing the rest from reference TRBV7-8 and TRBJ2-7, the complete variable domain is GAGVSQSPRYKVAKRGQDVALRCDPISGHVSLFWYQQALGQGPEFLTYFQNEAQLDKSGLPSDRFFAERPEGSVSTLKIQRTQQEDSAVYLCASSAHRGRTYEQYFGPGTRLTVT.